The TCR beta chain described here comes from a study of blood T cell repertoires in COVID-19. In the study overall: Material from acute and convalescent COVID-19 was sourced from the United States, Italy and Spain. From T cells, B-cell-depleted T cells, or PBMCs came the material, which was cDNA or gDNA.

Recruited during active infection, patients (from Seattle) were subsequently followed longitudinally. V lost 2 bases to trimming and J lost 6 bases; unmatched junction nucleotides: 10. The V gene's germline CDR1 is WSHSY and CDR2 SAAADI. The CDR3 is made up of 16 amino acids. Original methodology: Nucleated cell number was recorded as an estimate derived from reference gene primer amplification. Assay: immunoSEQ multiplex PCR; the TCRdb copy retains only in-frame clones and omits some. The V and J calls and clone size come from that table; D and trimming were worked out from the DNA. The sample has approximately 390,000 clones; about 89% are singletons.

The chain carries TRBV10-2 and TRBJ1-2; 9 nucleotides match TRBD1. This sequence was found in a woman aged 60-70 years with COVID-19, enrolled during active disease. The sequenced sample consisted of peripheral blood. For the CDR3, the DNA is TGCGCCAGCAGTGAGACCCTTTTCGGACAGGGGAATGGCTACACCTTC. It encodes CASSETLFGQGNGYTF.